This T cell receptor beta chain was sequenced during a study of T cell repertoires in cytomegalovirus infection. Regarding the study as a whole: HLA-C-restricted, CMV-specific TCR beta clonotypes were dominant ex vivo.

CDR3 size: 13 residues. Trimming cost V 4 bases and J 3 bases, with 13 bases left between them. Per the germline V gene, CDR1 is SQVTM and CDR2 is ANQGSEA. About this clonotype itself: The antigen is unknown.

TCRdb reprocessed the reads with MiXCR, giving one entry per CDR3 protein. The sample has about 600,000 distinct CDR3 sequences, less than 25% seen once. The chain couples TRBV29-1 to TRBJ2-7; weak D call: TRBD2 (6 bases). Material for sequencing was CD8+ T cells from PBMCs. The TCR comes from a human donor in good health (CMV status not recorded). Some clones in this sample may be carry-over from other donors' samples. The CDR3 sequence: CSVAGGVYYEQYF. The CDR3 bases are TGCAGCGTTGCCGGAGGGGTATACTACGAGCAGTACTTC.